The rows below give T cell receptor beta chains drawn from one sample of a study of T-cell reconstitution after alpha-beta-depleted transplantation in children. TCRdb ran MiXCR on the PCR reads and lists one entry per CDR3 protein. The sample records 450,000 to 550,000 distinct CDR3 sequences, about an eighth being singletons. Specimen: PBMCs, mostly from graft donor cells, collected 180 days after TCRalphabeta/CD19-depleted stem cell transplant. The receptors shown here come from a female patient aged 2 to 10 who had a stem cell transplant for aplastic anemia, so the T cells may come from the graft donor. The conserved cysteine and the conserved F or W are not part of the CDR3 here. Fields, in order: J gene, V gene, CDR3 protein.

j_gene: TRBJ1-2; v_gene: TRBV5-5; CDR3aa: ASSLTHTVDGYT
j_gene: TRBJ1-5; v_gene: TRBV12-3/TRBV12-4; CDR3aa: ASSTGGNQPQH
j_gene: TRBJ1-2; v_gene: TRBV15; CDR3aa: ATSRETRTGNGYT
j_gene: TRBJ1-1; v_gene: TRBV4-1; CDR3aa: ASSLDRGTEAF
j_gene: TRBJ2-5; v_gene: TRBV4-3; CDR3aa: ASSQDRLQGEETQY
j_gene: TRBJ2-4; v_gene: TRBV28; CDR3aa: ASSRQGPAKNIQY
j_gene: TRBJ2-7; v_gene: TRBV11-2; CDR3aa: ASSLVGIRDRLSYEQY
j_gene: TRBJ2-1; v_gene: TRBV30; CDR3aa: AWSVVLSLYNEQF
j_gene: TRBJ2-1; v_gene: TRBV14; CDR3aa: ASSGGQVNEQF
j_gene: TRBJ2-2; v_gene: TRBV7-3; CDR3aa: ASSSTPGLANTGELF
j_gene: TRBJ2-3; v_gene: TRBV7-3; CDR3aa: ASSLIARGGTSGYRSTDTQY
j_gene: TRBJ2-7; v_gene: TRBV12-3/TRBV12-4; CDR3aa: ASSFRGRRGEQY
j_gene: TRBJ2-1; v_gene: TRBV6-2/TRBV6-3; CDR3aa: AISSLAGGPSSYNEQF
j_gene: TRBJ2-7; v_gene: TRBV4-2; CDR3aa: ASSLSGGQTSYEQY
j_gene: TRBJ2-5; v_gene: TRBV4-3; CDR3aa: ASSQVDRETQY
j_gene: TRBJ2-1; v_gene: TRBV15; CDR3aa: ATSRVAGGRTNEQF
j_gene: TRBJ2-1; v_gene: TRBV7-9; CDR3aa: ASSSLATNEQF
j_gene: TRBJ1-4; v_gene: TRBV29-1; CDR3aa: SVGARDKINEKLF
j_gene: TRBJ2-3; v_gene: TRBV19; CDR3aa: ASSIVRGADTQY
j_gene: TRBJ2-1; v_gene: TRBV20-1; CDR3aa: SARDRGASYNEQF
j_gene: TRBJ2-6; v_gene: TRBV6-2/TRBV6-3; CDR3aa: ASSYGTSGANVLT
j_gene: TRBJ2-3; v_gene: TRBV29-1; CDR3aa: SAGLAPEYTQY
j_gene: TRBJ1-5; v_gene: TRBV9; CDR3aa: ASSVGTGAYSNQPQH
j_gene: TRBJ2-1; v_gene: TRBV5-1; CDR3aa: ASSLRASGSNEQF